The present T cell receptor beta chain was sequenced within a study of T cell repertoires in aging, cancer and after chemotherapy. Whole-study results and caveats: In healthy donors, age-related TCR diversity loss mainly reflected lost richness. Immunological memory after chemotherapy cannot be judged from the repertoire data. Untreated cancer patients had significantly lower blood TCR diversity than age-matched healthy donors.

Rearranged V-D-J TRB sequences were amplified with a mixed TRB-A/B primer pool. MiXCR, applied by TCRdb to the multiplex PCR reads, yields one record per CDR3 protein. The table shows fewer than 15,000 distinct CDR3 sequences, with 35% occurring only once. CDR1 MNHEY and CDR2 SVGAGI come from the germline V gene. Between the trimmed V and J ends, which lost 6 bases and 2 bases, there was a span of 17 bases. This CDR3 region has 16 residues. In regard to this clonotype: What it recognizes is unknown.

The template was genomic DNA from peripheral blood, not RNA. The sample consisted of blood. This TCR was sampled from a human donor in good health. The donor label of this sample is uncertain. The rearrangement joins TRBV6-5 to TRBJ2-1; TRBD2 is a possible D gene (7 bases). CDR3 amino acids: CASRGRGGGAYNEQFF. As DNA, the CDR3 is TGTGCCAGCAGGGGAAGGGGGGGGGGGGCCTACAATGAGCAGTTCTTC.